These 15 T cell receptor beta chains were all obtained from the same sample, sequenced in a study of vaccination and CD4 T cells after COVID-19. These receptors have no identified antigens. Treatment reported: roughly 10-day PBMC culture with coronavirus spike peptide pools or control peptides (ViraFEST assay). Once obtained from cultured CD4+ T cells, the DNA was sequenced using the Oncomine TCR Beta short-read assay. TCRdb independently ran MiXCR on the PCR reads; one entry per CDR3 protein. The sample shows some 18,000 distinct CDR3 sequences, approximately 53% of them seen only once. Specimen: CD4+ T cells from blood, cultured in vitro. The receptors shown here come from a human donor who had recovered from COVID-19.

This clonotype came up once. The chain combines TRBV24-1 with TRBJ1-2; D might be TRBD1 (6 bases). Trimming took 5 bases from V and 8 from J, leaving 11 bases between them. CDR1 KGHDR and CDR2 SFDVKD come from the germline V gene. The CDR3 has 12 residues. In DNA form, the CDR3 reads TGTGCCACCAGTGCGACAGGAGGAGGCTACACCTTC. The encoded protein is CATSATGGGYTF.

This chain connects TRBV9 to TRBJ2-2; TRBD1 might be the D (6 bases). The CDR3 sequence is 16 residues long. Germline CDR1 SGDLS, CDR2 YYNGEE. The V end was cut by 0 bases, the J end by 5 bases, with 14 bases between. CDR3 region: CASSVVLTTGTGELFF. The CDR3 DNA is TGTGCCAGCAGCGTAGTATTAACTACAGGGACCGGGGAGCTGTTTTTT.

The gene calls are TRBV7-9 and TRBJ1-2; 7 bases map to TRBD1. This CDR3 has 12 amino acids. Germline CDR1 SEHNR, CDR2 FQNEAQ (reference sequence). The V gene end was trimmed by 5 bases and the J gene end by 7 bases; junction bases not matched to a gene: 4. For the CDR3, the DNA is TGTGCCAGCAGCACGGGACAGAGTGGCTACACCTTC. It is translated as CASSTGQSGYTF.

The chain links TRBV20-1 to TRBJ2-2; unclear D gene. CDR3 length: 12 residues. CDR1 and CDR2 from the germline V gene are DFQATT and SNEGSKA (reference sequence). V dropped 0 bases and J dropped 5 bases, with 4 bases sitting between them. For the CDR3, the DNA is TGCAGTGCTAGAGATGGGACCGGGGAGCTGTTTTTT. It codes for CSARDGTGELFF.

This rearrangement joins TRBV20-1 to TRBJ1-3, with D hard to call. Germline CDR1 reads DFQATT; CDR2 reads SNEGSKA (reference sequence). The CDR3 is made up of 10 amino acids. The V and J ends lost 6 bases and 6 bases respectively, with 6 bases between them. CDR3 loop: CSAGENTIYF. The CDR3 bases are TGCAGTGCCGGGGAAAACACCATATATTTT.

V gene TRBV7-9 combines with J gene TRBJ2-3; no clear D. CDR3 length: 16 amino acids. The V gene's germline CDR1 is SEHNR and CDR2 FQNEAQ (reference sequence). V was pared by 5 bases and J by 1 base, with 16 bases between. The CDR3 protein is CASSPVSGSRTDTQYF. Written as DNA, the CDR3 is TGTGCCAGCAGCCCCGTTTCCGGGTCCCGCACAGATACGCAGTATTTT.

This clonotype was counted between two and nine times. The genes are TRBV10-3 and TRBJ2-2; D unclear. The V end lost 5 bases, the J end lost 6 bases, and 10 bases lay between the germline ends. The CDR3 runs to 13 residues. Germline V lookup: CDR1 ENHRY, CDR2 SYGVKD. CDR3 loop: CAISIGRAGELFF. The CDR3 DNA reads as TGTGCCATCAGTATTGGTCGGGCCGGGGAGCTGTTTTTT.

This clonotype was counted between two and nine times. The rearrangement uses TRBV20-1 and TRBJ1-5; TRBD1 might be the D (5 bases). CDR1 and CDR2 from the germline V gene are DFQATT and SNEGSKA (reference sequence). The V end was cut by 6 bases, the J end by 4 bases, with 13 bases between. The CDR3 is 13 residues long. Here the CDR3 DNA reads TGCAGTGCCCCCGGGGCCCCAAATCAGCCCCAGCATTTT. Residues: CSAPGAPNQPQHF.

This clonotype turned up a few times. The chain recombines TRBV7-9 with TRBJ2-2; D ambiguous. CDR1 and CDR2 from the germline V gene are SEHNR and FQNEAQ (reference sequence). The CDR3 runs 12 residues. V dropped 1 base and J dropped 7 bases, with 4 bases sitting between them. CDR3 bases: TGTGCCAGCAGCTTAGTGAGCGGGGAGCTGTTTTTT. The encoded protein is CASSLVSGELFF.

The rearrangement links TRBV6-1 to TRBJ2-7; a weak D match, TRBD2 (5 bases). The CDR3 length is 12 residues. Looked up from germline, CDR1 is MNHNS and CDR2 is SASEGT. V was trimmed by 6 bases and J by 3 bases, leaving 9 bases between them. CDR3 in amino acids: CASSSGFYEQYF. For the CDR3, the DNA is TGTGCCAGCAGCAGCGGATTCTACGAGCAGTACTTC.

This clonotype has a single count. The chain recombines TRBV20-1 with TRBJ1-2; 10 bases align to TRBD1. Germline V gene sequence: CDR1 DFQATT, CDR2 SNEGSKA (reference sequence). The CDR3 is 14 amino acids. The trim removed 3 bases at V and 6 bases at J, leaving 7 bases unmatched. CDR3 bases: TGCAGTGCTAGTGTGGGACAGGGGCGAGATGGCTACACCTTC. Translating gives CSASVGQGRDGYTF.

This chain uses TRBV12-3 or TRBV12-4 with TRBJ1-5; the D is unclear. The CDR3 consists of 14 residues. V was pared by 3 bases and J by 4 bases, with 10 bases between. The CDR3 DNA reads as TGTGCCAGCAGTTTGTCCGGGAATAATCAGCCCCAGCATTTT. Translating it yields CASSLSGNNQPQHF.

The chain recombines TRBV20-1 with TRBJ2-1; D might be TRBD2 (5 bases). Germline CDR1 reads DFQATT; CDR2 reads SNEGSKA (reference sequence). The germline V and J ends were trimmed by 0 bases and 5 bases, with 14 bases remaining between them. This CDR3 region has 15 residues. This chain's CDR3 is CSAREIGRADNEQFF. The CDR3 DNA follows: TGCAGTGCTAGAGAAATTGGGCGAGCGGACAATGAGCAGTTCTTC.

The CDR3 bases are TGTGCCAGCGGGAGTGGGGCAGATACGCAGTATTTT. It codes for CASGSGADTQYF. The gene calls are TRBV2 and TRBJ2-3; TRBD2 is a possible D gene (5 bases). The CDR3 is 12 residues long. Trimming took off 8 bases at V and 4 bases at J, with 10 bases between the two ends. Germline CDR1 SNHLY, CDR2 FYNNEI.

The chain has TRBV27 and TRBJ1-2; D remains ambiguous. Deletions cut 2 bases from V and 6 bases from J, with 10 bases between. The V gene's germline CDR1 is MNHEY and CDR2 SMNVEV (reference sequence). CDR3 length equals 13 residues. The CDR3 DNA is TGTGCCAGCAGTTTACAAGGGAGTCATGGCTACACCTTC. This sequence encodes CASSLQGSHGYTF.